This T cell receptor (beta chain) originates from a study of neurological immune-mediated disorders. From 15-18 subjects, over 180 million TCR-beta sequences were obtained in each sequencing run. TCRdb re-called the 5' RACE reads through MiXCR, storing one row per CDR3 protein. The data show approximately 70,000 distinct CDR3 sequences, approximately 4.1% seen once. The V gene end was trimmed by 4 bases and the J gene end by 11 bases; junction bases not matched to a gene: 10. CDR3 length: 12 residues. Germline V gene sequence: CDR1 DFQATT, CDR2 SNEGSKA (reference sequence). The sample holds many counts of this clonotype.

Sequencing used PBMCs. The TCR comes from a man younger than 45 with multiple sclerosis. The chain carries TRBV20-1 and TRBJ2-7; 8 bases match TRBD2. The CDR3 protein is CSAKSGGALEYF. The CDR3 nucleotides are TGCAGTGCTAAATCCGGGGGGGCCCTGGAGTACTTC.